These 20 T cell receptor beta chains were all obtained from the same sample, sequenced in a study of spatial heterogeneity in lung cancer. TCRdb re-analysed the 5' RACE reads in MiXCR, keeping a single row per CDR3 protein. Found here are around 9,700 distinct CDR3 sequences, about 6.3% of them singletons; the top ten hold 28%. Time point: sample taken at primary tumor resection. Whole RNA, isolated from tumor, nontumor lung or frozen PBMC, was sequenced without prior sorting. Sample: PBMCs, taken at surgery. The receptors derive from a male donor with early-stage non-small cell lung cancer.

This clonotype appeared many times. Found in a library prepared for alpha chains, this beta chain is an off-target read, and its abundance has little meaning. This chain uses TRBV10-2 with TRBJ2-7; a possible D gene is TRBD1 (6 bases). CDR3 size: 14 residues. Germline values: CDR1 WSHSY, CDR2 SAAADI. The V gene lost 6 bases and the J gene lost 2 bases, with 14 bases spanning the gap. The CDR3 sequence: CASREAQGPYEQYF. The CDR3 DNA reads TGCGCCAGCAGAGAGGCACAGGGCCCCTACGAGCAGTACTTC.

Details on this clonotype: This beta chain is an unintended read in a library built for alpha chains; its size means little. The chain links TRBV5-1 to TRBJ1-1, with 7 bases identical to TRBD1. The length of the CDR3 is 14 residues. The germline gives CDR1 SGHRS, CDR2 YFSETQ. V lost 2 bases and J lost 0; bases outside the gene matches: 1. CDR3 amino acids: CASSLGGMNTEAFF. The CDR3 DNA reads TGCGCCAGCAGCTTAGGGGGCATGAACACTGAAGCTTTCTTT. Full variable domain (outside the CDR3, taken from reference TRBV5-1 and TRBJ1-1): KAGVTQTPRYLIKTRGQQVTLSCSPISGHRSVSWYQQTPGQGLQFLFEYFSETQRNKGNFPGRFSGRQFSNSRSEMNVSTLELGDSALYLCASSLGGMNTEAFFGQGTRLTVV.

With regard to this clonotype: Being off target in a library aimed at alpha chains, this beta chain has a size of little meaning. The chain employs TRBV20-1 and TRBJ2-3; no clear D gene. Germline V gene sequence: CDR1 DFQATT, CDR2 SNEGSKA (reference sequence). The CDR3 is 11 residues long. The V and J ends lost 6 bases and 5 bases respectively, with 9 bases between them. CDR3 amino acids: CSATRGDTQYF. In DNA, the CDR3 is TGCAGTGCCACTCGAGGAGATACGCAGTATTTT.

This clonotype was detected many times. Because the library targeted alpha chains, this beta chain is an off-target read whose size means little. The chain employs TRBV28 and TRBJ2-5, with TRBD2 matching 10 bases. The V gene's germline CDR1 is MDHEN and CDR2 SYDVKM. Germline trimming cut 2 bases from V and 2 bases from J; bases unmatched to any gene: 11. The CDR3 sequence is 18 residues long. In nucleotides, the CDR3 is TGTGCCAGCAGTTTAACCAGCGGGAGGGCCGCAGCTCAAGAGACCCAGTACTTC. It is translated as CASSLTSGRAAAQETQYF.

Many counts were recorded for this clonotype. This beta chain slipped into a library made for alpha chains as a stray read, so its size is not meaningful. The chain employs TRBV7-2 and TRBJ2-5, with 7 positions matching TRBD2. Germline CDR1 is SGHTA and CDR2 is FQGNSA. CDR3 length: 14 amino acids. V dropped 7 bases and J dropped 9; count of bases not matched to a gene: 14. The CDR3 loop reads CASTDQAGTNAQYF. The CDR3 DNA reads TGTGCCAGCACCGATCAAGCCGGGACTAACGCCCAGTACTTC.

This clonotype was detected a few times. This beta chain represents an off-target read in a library built for alpha chains; its size is of limited meaning. This chain links TRBV27 with TRBJ2-5; either TRBD1 or TRBD2 may supply D (5 bases each). The CDR3 covers 16 residues. Trimming left V 5 bases short and J 4 bases short, with 20 bases between. Germline V gene lookup returns CDR1 MNHEY and CDR2 SMNVEV (reference sequence). CDR3 amino acids: CASSPGQGGVRETQYF. CDR3 sequence (DNA): TGTGCCAGCAGTCCCGGACAAGGAGGAGTTAGAGAGACCCAGTACTTC.

This clonotype was seen repeatedly, ten times or more. This beta chain is an off-target read within a library intended for alpha chains, so its frequency means little. The rearrangement joins TRBV7-8 to TRBJ1-4; possible D gene TRBD1, 6 bases. The CDR3 runs to 15 residues. Per germline, CDR1 SGHVS and CDR2 FQNEAQ. V dropped 5 bases and J dropped 8 bases, with 18 bases sitting between them. The CDR3 loop reads CASSNQRGGGEKLFF. CDR3 nucleotide sequence: TGTGCCAGCAGCAACCAGAGAGGGGGAGGCGAAAAACTGTTTTTT.

Regarding this clonotype: For a library built for alpha chains, this beta chain is a stray read; little rests on its size. This chain links TRBV4-1 with TRBJ1-1; no firm D call. The CDR3 is 14 residues long. Germline values: CDR1 MGHRA, CDR2 YSYEKL. V lost 1 base to trimming and J lost 7 bases, with 13 bases between them. The CDR3: CASSQGNDGREAFF. The CDR3 coding sequence is TGCGCCAGCAGCCAAGGAAACGACGGCCGTGAAGCTTTCTTT.

This clonotype was counted at least ten times. In a library made to pick up alpha chains, this beta chain is a stray read with a size that means little. The V gene is TRBV3-1, the J gene TRBJ2-6, with D perhaps matching TRBD2 (5 bases). Germline CDR1 and CDR2: LGHDT and YNNKEL (reference sequence). The CDR3 covers 15 residues. V lost 2 bases and J 10 bases, leaving 15 bases between the germline ends. CDR3 region: CASSQTGSRGNVLTF. The CDR3, as DNA: TGTGCCAGCAGCCAAACGGGGAGCCGAGGAAACGTCCTGACTTTC.

This clonotype was counted at least ten times. In a library made to pick up alpha chains, this beta chain is a stray read with a size that means little. In nucleotides, the CDR3 is TGTGCCAGCACCCCCGGACTAGCGGGAACCGAGCAGTACTTC. It is translated as CASTPGLAGTEQYF. The V gene is TRBV28, the J gene TRBJ2-7, with 12 nucleotides matching TRBD2. J lost 6 bases, V lost 7 bases, and 7 bases had no gene match. The CDR3 length is 14 residues. Germline CDR1 is MDHEN and CDR2 is SYDVKM.

This clonotype rates as medium-sized. Being off target in a library aimed at alpha chains, this beta chain has a size of little meaning. The rearrangement uses TRBV11-2 and TRBJ2-2; D remains ambiguous. CDR3 length: 15 residues. The V gene's germline CDR1 is SGHAT and CDR2 FQNNGV. Trimming left V 2 bases short and J 1 base short, with 8 bases between. Here the CDR3 DNA reads TGTGCCAGCAGCTTAACCTCAGGGAACACCGGGGAGCTGTTTTTT. Its protein product is CASSLTSGNTGELFF. Variable domain in full (rest from reference TRBV11-2 and TRBJ2-2): EAGVAQSPRYKIIEKRQSVAFWCNPISGHATLYWYQQILGQGPKLLIQFQNNGVVDDSQLPKDRFSAERLKGVDSTLKIQPAKLEDSAVYLCASSLTSGNTGELFFGEGSRLTVL.

In its sample, this clonotype was seen a few times. The library was designed around alpha chains, so this beta chain is a stray read whose abundance carries little weight. V gene TRBV18 combines with J gene TRBJ2-2; 8 bases map to TRBD2. CDR1 and CDR2 (germline): KGHSH, LQKENI. Trimming cost V 0 bases and J 4 bases; bases outside gene matches: 4. This CDR3 is 16 amino acids long. CDR3 sequence reads: CASSPPSSGGTGELFF. The DNA for the CDR3 is TGTGCCAGCTCACCACCGTCCAGCGGGGGCACCGGGGAGCTGTTTTTT.

This clonotype was counted ten times or more. Within a library made for alpha chains, this beta chain is off target, and its count is uninformative. The DNA of the CDR3 is TGTGCCAGCAGCCAAGGACTAGCGGGGGGTGAGACCCAGTACTTC. The encoded protein is CASSQGLAGGETQYF. The V and J genes are TRBV7-2 and TRBJ2-5; 14 positions agree with TRBD2. Germline loops: CDR1 SGHTA, CDR2 FQGNSA. Trimming at V came to 5 bases and at J to 5 bases, leaving 4 bases not matched to a gene. The CDR3 totals 15 residues.

Note on this clonotype: Little can be read into the size of this beta chain, an off-target read in a library designed for alpha chains. The J gene is TRBJ2-7, the V gene TRBV11-2; D call uncertain. CDR3 length: 11 residues. Per the germline V gene, CDR1 is SGHAT and CDR2 is FQNNGV. With 2 bases removed from V and 6 bases from J, the gap between germline ends came to 5 bases. For the CDR3, the DNA is TGTGCCAGCAGCTTATTATCCGAGCAGTACTTC. Translated, it gives CASSLLSEQYF.

This clonotype was recorded many times. The library was prepared for alpha chains; this beta chain is a stray read, so its frequency means little. The chain has TRBV28 and TRBJ1-6; D call uncertain. This CDR3 spans 13 amino acids. The germline gives CDR1 MDHEN, CDR2 SYDVKM. The CDR3 region is CGSGRSYNSPLHF. The DNA for the CDR3 is TGTGGTAGCGGACGGAGCTATAATTCACCCCTCCACTTT. Full variable domain (rest looked up from reference TRBV28 and TRBJ1-6): DVKVTQSSRYLVKRTGEKVFLECVQDMDHENMFWYRQDPGLGLRLIYFSYDVKMKEKGDIPEGYSVSREKKERFSLILESASTNQTSMYLCGSGRSYNSPLHFGNGTRLTVT.

The table lists this clonotype with many counts. Since it is a stray read in a library aimed at alpha chains, this beta chain has a size that is not meaningful. This rearrangement joins TRBV7-9 to TRBJ2-1; 11 bases match TRBD2. The CDR3 spans 18 residues. Germline V gives CDR1 SEHNR, CDR2 FQNEAQ (reference sequence). After removal of 5 bases from V and 2 bases from J, the junction contained 11 bases not matched to a gene. CDR3 residues: CASSPRRLAGHTYNEQFF. The DNA of the CDR3 is TGTGCCAGCAGCCCCCGGCGACTAGCGGGACACACCTACAATGAGCAGTTCTTC.

This clonotype rates as medium-sized. A library made for alpha chains picked up this beta chain off target, so its size means little. The chain combines TRBV28 with TRBJ2-1; 12 positions agree with TRBD2. Germline trimming cut 3 bases from V and 5 bases from J; bases unmatched to any gene: 2. CDR1 is MDHEN, CDR2 SYDVKM, per germline. This CDR3 is built from 15 residues. The CDR3 is CASSFGLAGNNEQFF. For the CDR3, the DNA is TGTGCCAGCAGTTTCGGACTAGCGGGAAACAATGAGCAGTTCTTC. Looking up the rest from reference TRBV28 and TRBJ2-1 gives the full variable domain: DVKVTQSSRYLVKRTGEKVFLECVQDMDHENMFWYRQDPGLGLRLIYFSYDVKMKEKGDIPEGYSVSREKKERFSLILESASTNQTSMYLCASSFGLAGNNEQFFGPGTRLTVL.

This clonotype was detected only a few times. Found in a library prepared for alpha chains, this beta chain is an off-target read, and its abundance has little meaning. As DNA, the CDR3 is TGTGCCACCAGCCTAGGAGGAACGGGACAGACCACAGATACGCAGTATTTT. Protein: CATSLGGTGQTTDTQYF. The chain is built from TRBV24-1 and TRBJ2-3, with 7 nucleotides matching TRBD1. Trimming cost V 7 bases and J 2 bases; bases outside gene matches: 14. Looked up from germline, CDR1 is KGHDR and CDR2 is SFDVKD. The CDR3 extends over 17 amino acids.

This clonotype was counted many times. Within a library made for alpha chains, this beta chain is off target, and its count is uninformative. The chain couples TRBV12-3 or TRBV12-4 to TRBJ2-3; D uncertain. The CDR3 runs 11 residues. Between the trimmed V and J ends, which lost 1 base and 5 bases, there was a span of 1 base. CDR3 loop: CASSLGDTQYF. CDR3 sequence (DNA): TGTGCCAGCAGTTTAGGAGATACGCAGTATTTT.

A few counts support this clonotype. This beta chain appears as a stray read in a library generated for alpha chains; its size is not informative. The chain is built from TRBV7-9 and TRBJ2-1; 15 bases agree with TRBD2. The CDR3 totals 14 residues. V trimming: 4 bases; J trimming: 8 bases; junction bases outside the gene matches: 0. In germline, CDR1 is SEHNR, CDR2 FQNEAQ (reference sequence). The CDR3 sequence is CASSWTSGRDEQFF. In DNA form, the CDR3 reads TGTGCCAGCAGCTGGACTAGCGGGAGGGATGAGCAGTTCTTC.